This TCR beta chain originates from a study of CXCR3-negative and CXCR3-positive naive CD8 T cells. Naive CD8+ T cells were CD45RO-CCR7+CD27+CD95-. Libraries were UMI-labeled 5' RACE TRB cDNA. Following a re-call of the 5' RACE reads, TCRdb has one entry per CDR3 protein and lacks DNA. Recorded for this sample: 5,700 or so distinct CDR3 sequences. Whole-study results and caveats: Memory cells diverged, while naive CXCR3-positive and CXCR3-negative cells had similar TRBV-TRBJ usage. Naive subsets were similarly diverse, while memory CD8+ repertoires were much less diverse. CXCR3-positive naive cells carried more hydrophobic TRB CDR3s than CXCR3-negative naive cells did.

In the case of this clonotype: No antigen is known for it.

CDR1 is DFQATT, CDR2 SNEGSKA, per germline (reference sequence). This CDR3 has 12 residues. Source material: naive CXCR3+ CD8+ T cells from blood. This sample's subset: CD45RO-CCR7+CD27+CD95- naive CD8+ T cells expressing CXCR3 (TNR3+). This chain joins TRBV20-1 and TRBJ1-1; TCRdb lists TRBD1, though no DNA is available to test this call. The TCR was taken from a human donor in good health. Some clones in this sample may be carry-over from other donors' samples. The CDR3: CSATWGGTEAFF.